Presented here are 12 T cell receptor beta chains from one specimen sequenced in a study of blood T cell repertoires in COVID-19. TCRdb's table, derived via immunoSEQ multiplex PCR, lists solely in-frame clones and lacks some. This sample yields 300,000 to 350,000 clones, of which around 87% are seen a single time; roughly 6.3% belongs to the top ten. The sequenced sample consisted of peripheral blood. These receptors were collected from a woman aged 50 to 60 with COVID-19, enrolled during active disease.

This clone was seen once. In DNA form, the CDR3 reads TGTGCCAGTAGTAGGGGGGTTGATTCACCCCTCCACTTT. The encoded protein is CASSRGVDSPLHF. The chain couples TRBV19 to TRBJ1-6, with a tentative D call TRBD1 (5 bases). Germline values: CDR1 LNHDA, CDR2 SQIVND (reference sequence). This CDR3 region has 13 residues. The V and J ends lost 4 bases and 8 bases respectively, with 9 bases between them. The variable domain in full, with the rest retrieved from reference TRBV19 and TRBJ1-6, is DGGITQSPKYLFRKEGQNVTLSCEQNLNHDAMYWYRQDPGQGLRLIYYSQIVNDFQKGDIAEGYSVSREKKESFPLTVTSAQKNPTAFYLCASSRGVDSPLHFGNGTRLTVT.

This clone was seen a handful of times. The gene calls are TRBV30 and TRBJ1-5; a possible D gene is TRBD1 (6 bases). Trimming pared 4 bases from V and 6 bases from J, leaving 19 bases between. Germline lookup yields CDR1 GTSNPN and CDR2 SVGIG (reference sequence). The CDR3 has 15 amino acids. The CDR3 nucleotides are TGTGCCTGGAAGGAGAGCTACAGGGAGGGTCAGCCCCAGCATTTT. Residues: CAWKESYREGQPQHF.

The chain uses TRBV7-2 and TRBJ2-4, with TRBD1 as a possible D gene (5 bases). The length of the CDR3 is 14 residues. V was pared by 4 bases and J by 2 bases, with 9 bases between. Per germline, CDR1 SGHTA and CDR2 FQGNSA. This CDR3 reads CASSSRVSKNIQYF. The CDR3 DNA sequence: TGTGCCAGCAGCTCCAGGGTATCCAAAAACATTCAGTACTTC.

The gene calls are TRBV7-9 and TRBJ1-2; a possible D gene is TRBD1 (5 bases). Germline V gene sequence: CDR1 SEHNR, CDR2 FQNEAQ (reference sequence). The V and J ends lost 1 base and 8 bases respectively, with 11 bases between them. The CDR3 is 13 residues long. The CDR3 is CASSLVGRVGYTF. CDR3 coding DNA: TGTGCCAGCAGCTTAGTTGGCAGGGTCGGCTACACCTTC.

CDR3 DNA: TGTGCCAGCACTCGGGGGGGACTCAACCCCTATGGCTACACCTTC. Protein product: CASTRGGLNPYGYTF. V gene TRBV6-5 combines with J gene TRBJ1-2; TRBD1 is a possible D gene (5 bases). The length of the CDR3 is 15 residues. Germline CDR1 MNHEY, CDR2 SVGAGI. Trimming removed 7 bases from V and 4 bases from J, with 19 bases in between.

CDR3 coding DNA: TGCAGCGGATCCCTCGGACAGGGTGACGGCTACACCTTC. Translated: CSGSLGQGDGYTF. V usage is TRBV29-1 and J usage is TRBJ1-2; TRBD1 matches 8 bases. The CDR3 covers 13 residues. Germline CDR1 and CDR2: SQVTM and ANQGSEA. The V segment lost 7 bases and the J segment 8 bases; nucleotides outside the gene matches: 12.

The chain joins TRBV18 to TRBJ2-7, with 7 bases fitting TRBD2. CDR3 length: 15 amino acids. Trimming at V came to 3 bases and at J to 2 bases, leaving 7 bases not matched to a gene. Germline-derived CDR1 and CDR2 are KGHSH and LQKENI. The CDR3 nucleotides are TGTGCCAGCTCACCGGGGGGGGGTGCTCCCTACGAGCAGTACTTC. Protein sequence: CASSPGGGAPYEQYF.

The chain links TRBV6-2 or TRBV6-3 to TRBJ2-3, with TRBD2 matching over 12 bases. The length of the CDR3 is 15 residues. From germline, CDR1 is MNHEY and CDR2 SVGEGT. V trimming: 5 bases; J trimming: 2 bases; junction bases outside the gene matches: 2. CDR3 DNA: TGTGCCAGCAGTAGACTAGCGGGAGTCACAGATACGCAGTATTTT. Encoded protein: CASSRLAGVTDTQYF.

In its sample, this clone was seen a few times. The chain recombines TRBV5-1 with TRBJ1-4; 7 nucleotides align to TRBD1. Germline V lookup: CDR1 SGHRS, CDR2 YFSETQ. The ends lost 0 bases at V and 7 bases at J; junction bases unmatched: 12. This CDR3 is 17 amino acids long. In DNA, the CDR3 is TGCGCCAGCAGCTTGGCGGCAGGGGGGTCAGGATCTGAAAAACTGTTTTTT. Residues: CASSLAAGGSGSEKLFF.

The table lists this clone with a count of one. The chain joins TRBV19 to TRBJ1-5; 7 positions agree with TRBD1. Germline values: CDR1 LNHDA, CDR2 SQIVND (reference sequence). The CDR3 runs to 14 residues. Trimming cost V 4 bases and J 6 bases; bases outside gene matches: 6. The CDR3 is CASSTDRVGQPQHF. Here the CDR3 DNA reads TGTGCCAGTAGTACCGACAGGGTTGGTCAGCCCCAGCATTTT.

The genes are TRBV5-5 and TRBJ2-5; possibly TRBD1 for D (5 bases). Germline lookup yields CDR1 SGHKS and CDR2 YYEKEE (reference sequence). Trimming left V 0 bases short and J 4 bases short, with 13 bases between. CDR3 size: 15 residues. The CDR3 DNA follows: TGTGCCAGCAGCTTGGGACCGCAGGGTTCAGAGACCCAGTACTTC. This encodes CASSLGPQGSETQYF. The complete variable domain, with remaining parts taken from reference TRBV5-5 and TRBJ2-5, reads DAGVTQSPTHLIKTRGQQVTLRCSPISGHKSVSWYQQVLGQGPQFIFQYYEKEERGRGNFPDRFSARQFPNYSSELNVNALLLGDSALYLCASSLGPQGSETQYFGPGTRLLVL.

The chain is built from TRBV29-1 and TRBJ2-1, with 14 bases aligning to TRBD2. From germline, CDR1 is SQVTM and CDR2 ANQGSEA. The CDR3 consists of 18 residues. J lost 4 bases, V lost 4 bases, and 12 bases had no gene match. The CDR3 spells CSVAGTSGSHSGYNEQFF. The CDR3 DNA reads TGCAGCGTTGCCGGGACTAGCGGGAGTCATTCAGGTTACAATGAGCAGTTCTTC.